The 18 T cell receptor beta chains presented below share a single source sample, sequenced in a study of OX40 agonist ivuxolimab in advanced cancers. Here immunoSEQ multiplex PCR was the method, and the copy in TCRdb shows in-frame clones only, minus some. This sample has about 45,000 clones, with 82% found just once. This sample comprised CD4+ or CD8+ T cells sorted from blood, obtained in a trial of the OX40 agonist ivuxolimab. All receptors derive from an adult with an advanced solid tumor such as melanoma, head and neck, liver or kidney cancer.

V and J are TRBV2 and TRBJ2-5; 13 bases fit TRBD2. Germline CDR1 SNHLY, CDR2 FYNNEI. Trimming took 4 bases from V and 2 from J; bases not matched to a gene: 1. The CDR3 sequence is 15 residues long. The DNA for the CDR3 is TGTGCCAGCAGTGTGGGACTAGCGGGACAAGAGACCCAGTACTTC. Its protein product is CASSVGLAGQETQYF.

The V and J genes are TRBV19 and TRBJ1-1, with no clear D. In germline, CDR1 is LNHDA, CDR2 SQIVND (reference sequence). V shed 4 bases and J shed 11 bases, with 11 bases lying between them. This CDR3 region has 11 residues. CDR3 protein: CASSSVMSAFF. CDR3 nucleotide sequence: TGTGCCAGTAGTAGTGTCATGAGCGCTTTCTTT.

This clone was recorded only once. The chain carries TRBV6-5 and TRBJ1-5; TRBD1 might be the D (5 bases). The CDR3 is 15 residues long. Per germline, CDR1 MNHEY and CDR2 SVGAGI. Trimming left V 5 bases short and J 3 bases short, with 14 bases between. CDR3 sequence reads: CASSPRRGNNQPQHF. CDR3 in DNA: TGTGCCAGCAGTCCCCGTAGGGGAAACAATCAGCCCCAGCATTTT.

This chain joins TRBV20-1 and TRBJ2-3; D unclear. The CDR3 is 11 residues long. Deletions cut 1 base from V and 6 bases from J, with 5 bases between. Germline CDR1 is DFQATT and CDR2 is SNEGSKA (reference sequence). This CDR3 reads CSARVGDTQYF. CDR3 in DNA: TGCAGTGCTAGAGTCGGTGATACGCAGTATTTT.

The gene calls are TRBV12-5 and TRBJ2-5, with 8 positions matching TRBD2. The CDR3 extends over 14 amino acids. V dropped 5 bases and J dropped 5; count of bases not matched to a gene: 7. The germline V gene has CDR1 LGHNT and CDR2 FRNRAP. The CDR3 DNA follows: TGTGCTAGTGGTACGGGAGGGCCTGGTGAGACCCAGTACTTC. This sequence encodes CASGTGGPGETQYF.

CDR3 nucleotide sequence: TGTGCAAGTCTCTTAAAATCGTTCCGGGAGGAAAGAGACGAGCAGTACTTC. It is translated as CASLLKSFREERDEQYF. The rearrangement joins TRBV12-2 to TRBJ2-7; the tabulated D call, TRBD2, remains unverified against the DNA. TRBV12-2 constitutes a pseudogene. The CDR3 loop spans 17 amino acids.

V and J are TRBV10-3 and TRBJ1-5; 9 nucleotides line up with TRBD1. The V segment lost 10 bases and the J segment 4 bases; nucleotides outside the gene matches: 2. CDR3 length: 12 residues. Germline CDR1 ENHRY, CDR2 SYGVKD. CDR3 DNA: TGTGCCACCGGGACAGGGAATCAGCCCCAGCATTTT. It translates to CATGTGNQPQHF.

V usage is TRBV7-3 and J usage is TRBJ2-5; 7 nucleotides agree with TRBD2. The length of the CDR3 is 15 residues. After removal of 6 bases from V and 4 bases from J, the junction contained 11 bases not matched to a gene. Germline V gene sequence: CDR1 SGHTA, CDR2 FQGTGA. CDR3 sequence reads: CASSRTSGAGETQYF. The CDR3 region has the DNA TGTGCCAGCAGTAGGACTAGTGGGGCCGGAGAGACCCAGTACTTC.

Only one count was recorded for this clone. The rearrangement joins TRBV29-1 to TRBJ2-1; D unclear. Germline loops: CDR1 SQVTM, CDR2 ANQGSEA. This CDR3 contains 13 residues. Trimming took 3 bases from V and 2 from J, leaving 8 bases between them. The chain's CDR3 is CSVEEVAYNEQFF. DNA for the CDR3: TGCAGCGTTGAGGAAGTGGCCTACAATGAGCAGTTCTTC.

The V and J genes are TRBV18 and TRBJ1-3; possible D gene TRBD1, 6 bases. This CDR3 has 16 residues. With 0 bases removed from V and 1 base from J, the gap between germline ends came to 10 bases. Per germline, CDR1 KGHSH and CDR2 LQKENI. The CDR3 loop reads CASSPPTGASGNTIYF. The CDR3 nucleotides read TGTGCCAGCTCACCACCGACGGGGGCATCTGGAAACACCATATATTTT.

The gene calls are TRBV4-2 and TRBJ2-7; 13 bases agree with TRBD2. The CDR3 consists of 15 residues. The germline V gene encodes CDR1 LGHNA and CDR2 YNFKEQ. V dropped 4 bases and J dropped 7; count of bases not matched to a gene: 7. The DNA of the CDR3 is TGTGCCAGCAGCCCCAGTGGACTAGCGGGAGCAGAGCAGTACTTC. Residues: CASSPSGLAGAEQYF.

The rearrangement uses TRBV7-9 and TRBJ2-5; 8 nucleotides agree with TRBD2. V trimming: 1 base; J trimming: 5 bases; junction bases outside the gene matches: 3. Looked up from germline, CDR1 is SEHNR and CDR2 is FQNEAQ (reference sequence). The CDR3 covers 14 residues. The CDR3 bases are TGTGCCAGCAGCTTAGACGGGGGGGGCGAGACCCAGTACTTC. Its translation is CASSLDGGGETQYF.

The chain is built from TRBV11-2 and TRBJ1-3; D call uncertain. V lost 1 base and J lost 0, with 7 bases in between. This CDR3 spans 15 amino acids. From germline, CDR1 is SGHAT and CDR2 FQNNGV. The CDR3 DNA follows: TGTGCCAGCAGCTTAGGGGCCCGCTCTGGAAACACCATATATTTT. This codes for CASSLGARSGNTIYF.

The chain recombines TRBV2 with TRBJ2-2; D ambiguous. CDR1 and CDR2 from the germline V gene are SNHLY and FYNNEI. Trimming took off 8 bases at V and 4 bases at J, with 11 bases between the two ends. The CDR3 is made up of 13 amino acids. The CDR3 bases are TGTGCCAGCCAGAAGGCAGTCACCGGGGAGCTGTTTTTT. As protein: CASQKAVTGELFF.

The rearrangement uses TRBV28 and TRBJ2-2; D is unresolved. The germline gives CDR1 MDHEN, CDR2 SYDVKM. The CDR3 extends over 12 amino acids. The V end lost 7 bases, the J end lost 6 bases, and 9 bases lay between the germline ends. The CDR3 reads CASKGFAGELFF. In DNA, the CDR3 is TGTGCCAGCAAAGGTTTCGCCGGGGAGCTGTTTTTT. Based on the CDR3 plus reference TRBV28 and TRBJ2-2, the full variable domain is DVKVTQSSRYLVKRTGEKVFLECVQDMDHENMFWYRQDPGLGLRLIYFSYDVKMKEKGDIPEGYSVSREKKERFSLILESASTNQTSMYLCASKGFAGELFFGEGSRLTVL.

The chain links TRBV18 to TRBJ1-2; no definite D call. Per the germline V gene, CDR1 is KGHSH and CDR2 is LQKENI. The CDR3 covers 15 residues. The V end lost 0 bases, the J end lost 3 bases, and 11 bases lay between the germline ends. The CDR3 DNA reads TGTGCCAGCTCACCACCTGTCTTGTCGGACTATGGCTACACCTTC. It yields the protein CASSPPVLSDYGYTF.

The chain has TRBV19 and TRBJ2-7; 10 positions match TRBD1. J gave up 1 base and V 10 bases, and 4 bases lay outside the gene matches. Germline values: CDR1 LNHDA, CDR2 SQIVND (reference sequence). The length of the CDR3 is 13 residues. DNA of the CDR3: TGTGCCACCCGGGACAGGGGTTCCTACGAGCAGTACTTC. This sequence encodes CATRDRGSYEQYF.

The V call is TRBV5-4, the J call TRBJ1-3, with no clear D. Germline loops: CDR1 SGHNT, CDR2 YYREEE (reference sequence). Deletions cut 0 bases from V and 0 bases from J, with 4 bases between. There are 14 residues in the CDR3. The DNA of the CDR3 is TGTGCCAGCAGCTTGGCGGCCTCTGGAAACACCATATATTTT. It yields the protein CASSLAASGNTIYF.